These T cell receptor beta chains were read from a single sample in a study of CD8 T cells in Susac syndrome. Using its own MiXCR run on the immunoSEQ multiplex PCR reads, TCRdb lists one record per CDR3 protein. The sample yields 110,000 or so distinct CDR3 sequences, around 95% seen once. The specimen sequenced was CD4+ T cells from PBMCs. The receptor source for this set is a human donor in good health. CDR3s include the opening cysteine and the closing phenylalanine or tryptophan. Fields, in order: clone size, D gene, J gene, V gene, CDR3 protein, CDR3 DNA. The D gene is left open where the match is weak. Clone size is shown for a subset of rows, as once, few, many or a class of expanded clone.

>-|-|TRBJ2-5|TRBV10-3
CAISDGYQQTQYF
TGTGCCATCAGTGATGGCTATCAACAGACCCAGTACTTC
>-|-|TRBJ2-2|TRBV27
CASSYSGTHTGELFF
TGTGCCAGCAGTTATAGCGGAACGCACACCGGGGAGCTGTTTTTT
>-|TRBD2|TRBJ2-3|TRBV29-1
CSAKHLAGAADTQYF
TGCAGCGCCAAACACTTAGCGGGAGCTGCAGATACGCAGTATTTT
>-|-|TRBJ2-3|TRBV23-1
CARVGGGQEREADTQYF
TGCGCCAGGGTGGGGGGCGGCCAAGAAAGGGAGGCAGATACGCAGTATTTT
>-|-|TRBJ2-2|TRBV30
CAWARGPETPTGELFF
TGTGCCTGGGCGAGGGGCCCCGAGACCCCCACCGGGGAGCTGTTTTTT
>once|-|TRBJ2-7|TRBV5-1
CASSGEIHEQYF
TGCGCCAGCAGTGGCGAAATCCACGAGCAGTACTTC
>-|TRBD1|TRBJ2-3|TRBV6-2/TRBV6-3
CASSSQGPNTQYF
TGTGCCAGCAGTTCACAGGGGCCAAATACGCAGTATTTT
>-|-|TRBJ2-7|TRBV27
CASSLLGQLSYEQYF
TGTGCCAGCAGTTTATTAGGGCAGCTCTCCTACGAGCAGTACTTC
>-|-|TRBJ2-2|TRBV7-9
CASSWGHPNTGELFF
TGTGCCAGCAGCTGGGGACACCCGAACACCGGGGAGCTGTTTTTT
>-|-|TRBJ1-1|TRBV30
CAWSVLRAPTNTEAFF
TGTGCCTGGAGTGTACTAAGGGCACCTACGAACACTGAAGCTTTCTTT
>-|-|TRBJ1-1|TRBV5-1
CASSLAPGMGTEAFF
TGCGCCAGCAGCTTGGCCCCGGGGATGGGCACTGAAGCTTTCTTT
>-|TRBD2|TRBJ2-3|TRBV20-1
CSARDRATGLAGQDTQYF
TGCAGTGCTAGAGATAGGGCTACAGGACTAGCGGGCCAAGATACGCAGTATTTT
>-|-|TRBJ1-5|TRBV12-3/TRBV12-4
CASSRRNQPQHF
TGTGCCAGCAGTCGTAGAAATCAGCCCCAGCATTTT
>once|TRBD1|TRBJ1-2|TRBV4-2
CAIAGDSVAGYTF
TGTGCCATCGCGGGGGACAGTGTCGCTGGCTACACCTTC
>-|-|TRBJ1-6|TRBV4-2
CASSQHSLKADSPLHF
TGTGCCAGCAGCCAGCATTCACTTAAGGCGGATTCACCCCTCCACTTT
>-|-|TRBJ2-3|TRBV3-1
CASSLSTDTQYF
TGTGCCAGCAGTTTGTCGACAGATACGCAGTATTTT
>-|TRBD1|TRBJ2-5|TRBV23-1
CASSHPPGQGRKGGVAQYF
TGCGCCAGCAGTCACCCTCCGGGACAGGGTCGGAAAGGAGGAGTCGCCCAGTACTTC
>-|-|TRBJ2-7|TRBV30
CAWSSPDPGYSYEQYF
TGTGCCTGGAGTTCCCCAGATCCGGGGTACTCCTACGAGCAGTACTTC
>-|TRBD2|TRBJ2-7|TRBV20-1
CSTLSPSGSYEQYF
TGCAGTACCCTGTCTCCTAGCGGGAGCTACGAGCAGTACTTC
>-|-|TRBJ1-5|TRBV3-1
CASSQDTTQNQPQHF
TGTGCCAGCAGCCAAGATACCACCCAGAATCAGCCCCAGCATTTT
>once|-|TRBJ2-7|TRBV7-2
CASSFIADYSYEQYF
TGTGCCAGCAGCTTTATAGCGGATTACTCCTACGAGCAGTACTTC
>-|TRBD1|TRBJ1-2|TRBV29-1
CSVKRGTVFNYGYTF
TGCAGCGTTAAAAGGGGGACAGTATTTAACTATGGCTACACCTTC
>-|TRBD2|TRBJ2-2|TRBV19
CASRGGVQTNTGELFF
TGTGCCAGTAGGGGGGGGGTACAGACGAACACCGGGGAGCTGTTTTTT